This entry lists 9 T cell receptor beta chains sequenced from one sample in a study of Ad26.COV2.S vaccination and SARS-CoV-2 variants. Treatment denoted: roughly 20 received Ad26.COV2.S at low or high dose, single or two shots; several received placebo; per-sample allocation not given. Samples were taken on day 63 after the first vaccine or placebo injection. Sequenced by immunoSEQ multiplex PCR; TCRdb stores in-frame clones only, minus some. The table includes around 340,000 clones, around 89% detected once. The source was peripheral blood, collected in a trial of Ad26.COV2.S vaccine versus placebo. The receptors were gathered from a person aged 18 to 65 who received the Ad26.COV2.S COVID-19 vaccine or a placebo.

The chain links TRBV7-8 to TRBJ2-1; tentative D call: TRBD2 (6 bases). The germline gives CDR1 SGHVS, CDR2 FQNEAQ. Trimming took 5 bases from V and 2 from J, leaving 19 bases between them. CDR3 length: 17 amino acids. The CDR3 loop is CASSPRGSGPTYNEQFF. CDR3 nucleotide sequence: TGTGCCAGCAGCCCCCGGGGTAGCGGACCTACCTACAATGAGCAGTTCTTC.

This chain uses TRBV4-1 with TRBJ2-6, with D possibly being TRBD1 or TRBD2 (5 bases each). CDR1 MGHRA and CDR2 YSYEKL come from the germline V gene. CDR3 length equals 15 residues. V lost 0 bases and J 2 bases, leaving 5 bases between the germline ends. In nucleotides, the CDR3 is TGCGCCAGCAGCCAAGAGGGGGCTGGGGCCAACGTCCTGACTTTC. Protein sequence: CASSQEGAGANVLTF.

The chain joins TRBV24-1 to TRBJ1-2; weak D call: TRBD1 (6 bases). The CDR3 has 12 residues. Germline values: CDR1 KGHDR, CDR2 SFDVKD. V was clipped by 7 bases and J by 7 bases, with 12 bases between them. DNA of the CDR3: TGTGCCACCAGCAGGGGTACTGGTGGCTACACCTTC. This sequence encodes CATSRGTGGYTF.

This clone was seen a handful of times. V and J are TRBV28 and TRBJ1-2, with 8 bases identical to TRBD1. Germline loops: CDR1 MDHEN, CDR2 SYDVKM. The V and J ends lost 5 bases and 6 bases, in that order; junction bases with no gene match: 17. This CDR3 spans 17 amino acids. Here the CDR3 reads CASSLVALGAGGDGYTF. The CDR3, as DNA: TGTGCCAGCAGTCTTGTTGCCCTTGGGGCAGGGGGCGATGGCTACACCTTC.

A single count supports this clone. V is TRBV10-3 and J is TRBJ2-3; D may be TRBD2 (5 bases). Germline V gene sequence: CDR1 ENHRY, CDR2 SYGVKD. This CDR3 is built from 15 residues. Trimming stripped 0 bases from V and 0 bases from J, with 7 bases between. Written as DNA, the CDR3 is TGTGCCATCAGTGAGTCGAGGGTTAGCACAGATACGCAGTATTTT. This sequence encodes CAISESRVSTDTQYF.

This clone was recorded once. The rearrangement joins TRBV15 to TRBJ1-3, with TRBD1 matching over 10 bases. Trimming at V came to 4 bases and at J to 0 bases, leaving 12 bases not matched to a gene. Germline loops: CDR1 LNHNV, CDR2 YYDKDF (reference sequence). This CDR3 spans 19 amino acids. In DNA, the CDR3 is TGTGCCACCAGCACCAGACGGGACAGGGGATTAATCTCTGGAAACACCATATATTTT. It translates to CATSTRRDRGLISGNTIYF. Looking up the rest from reference TRBV15 and TRBJ1-3 gives the full variable domain: DAMVIQNPRYQVTQFGKPVTLSCSQTLNHNVMYWYQQKSSQAPKLLFHYYDKDFNNEADTPDNFQSRRPNTSFCFLDIRSPGLGDTAMYLCATSTRRDRGLISGNTIYFGEGSWLTVV.

V and J are TRBV4-1 and TRBJ1-1; D gene uncertain. Germline V gene sequence: CDR1 MGHRA, CDR2 YSYEKL. V was pared by 2 bases and J by 1 base, with 11 bases between. This CDR3 region has 15 residues. DNA for the CDR3: TGCGCCAGCAGCCAACATCCAACAAGGAACACTGAAGCTTTCTTT. It codes for CASSQHPTRNTEAFF.

The chain employs TRBV18 and TRBJ1-3; D call uncertain. V was clipped by 1 base and J by 4 bases, with 17 bases between them. The germline CDR1 and CDR2 sequences are KGHSH and LQKENI. The CDR3 covers 17 residues. Written as DNA, the CDR3 is TGTGCCAGCTCACCACAGCTTTCGTCGGAATACGGAAACACCATATATTTT. Translation gives CASSPQLSSEYGNTIYF.

The chain is built from TRBV7-2 and TRBJ2-7; possibly TRBD1 for D (7 bases). CDR1 and CDR2 (germline): SGHTA, FQGNSA. The CDR3 loop spans 15 amino acids. V lost 5 bases and J 2 bases, leaving 16 bases between the germline ends. The CDR3 DNA reads TGTGCCAGCAGCCCAACGCGGGACAGAACCTACGAGCAGTACTTC. It codes for CASSPTRDRTYEQYF.